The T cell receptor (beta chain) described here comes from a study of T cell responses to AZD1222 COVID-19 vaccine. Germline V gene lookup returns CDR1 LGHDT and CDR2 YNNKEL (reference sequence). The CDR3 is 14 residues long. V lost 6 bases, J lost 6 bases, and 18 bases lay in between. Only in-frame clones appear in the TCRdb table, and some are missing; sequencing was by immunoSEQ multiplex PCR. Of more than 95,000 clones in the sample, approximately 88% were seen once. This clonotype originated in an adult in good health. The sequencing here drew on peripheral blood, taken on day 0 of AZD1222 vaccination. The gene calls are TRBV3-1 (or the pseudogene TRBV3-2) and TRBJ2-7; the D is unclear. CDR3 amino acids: CASRRVVCGSEQYF. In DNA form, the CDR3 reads TGTGCCAGCAGAAGGGTGGTCTGTGGTAGCGAGCAGTACTTC.